A few counts support the clone carrying this T cell receptor (beta chain). The antigen is unknown. Sorted populations comprised CD4+ and CD8+ T cells obtained from PBMCs. This specimen belongs to a study of CD8+ T cells in alopecia areata. Study-level results: Clonality in lesional scalp, especially alopecia totalis/universalis, exceeded that of normal scalp. Sequencing of scalp tissue also captures the resident alphabeta T cells of normal skin.

After removal of 6 bases from V and 5 bases from J, the junction contained 2 bases not matched to a gene. The V gene's germline CDR1 is SQVTM and CDR2 ANQGSEA. This CDR3 is 14 amino acids long. Reverse transcribed after extraction, RNA yielded cDNA as the sequencing template. Using immunoSEQ multiplex PCR, the repertoire was profiled, and TCRdb retains in-frame clones only, with some absent. The table has roughly 100,000 clones, approximately 52% seen once. The receptor comes from a human donor in good health. Sequences were obtained from CD4+ T cells sorted from blood. The chain links TRBV29-1 to TRBJ2-2; 14 bases align to TRBD2. CDR3 DNA sequence: TGCAGCGTGGGGACTAGCGGGGGTACCGGGGAGCTGTTTTTT. It is translated as CSVGTSGGTGELFF.